The entry that follows covers one TCR beta chain sequence. This sample stems from a study of cytomegalovirus exposure and HLA in healthy donors. PCR involved 60 Vbeta and 13 Jbeta primers. Profiling relied on immunoSEQ multiplex PCR, and the TCRdb table lists in-frame clones only, not all of them. The sample shows about 100,000 clones, approximately 80% of them seen only once. This CDR3 contains 15 residues. Germline-derived CDR1 and CDR2 are MNHNS and SASEGT. Trimming took 1 base from V and 2 from J; bases not matched to a gene: 4. The chain couples TRBV6-1 to TRBJ1-2; 7 bases line up with TRBD1. The specimen was PBMCs. The TCR sequence derives from an older woman in good health and CMV-seronegative. CDR3 coding DNA: TGTGCCAGCAGTGAAGAACAGGGGCCGAACTATGGCTACACCTTC. It is translated as CASSEEQGPNYGYTF.